This is a list of T cell receptor beta chains from one sample in a study of blood T cell repertoires in COVID-19. Profiling relied on immunoSEQ multiplex PCR, and the TCRdb table lists in-frame clones only, not all of them. This table holds about 190,000 clones, more than 75% found once. Material: peripheral blood. Every receptor here comes from a human donor in a cohort sampled during active COVID-19. The CDR3 runs from the conserved cysteine through the conserved F or W. A D gene is named only where the DNA matches it firmly. Size is stated for part of the rows, as once, few or many counts, or as a class when the clone is expanded.

d_gene	len	v_gene	abundance	j_gene	CDR3aa	CDR3nt
.	14	TRBV11-2	.	TRBJ1-2	CASSLGSEAYGYTF	TGTGCCAGCAGCTTAGGGTCGGAGGCCTATGGCTACACCTTC
TRBD1	14	TRBV19	.	TRBJ2-7	CASSPGTGSYEQYF	TGTGCCAGTAGTCCCGGGACAGGCTCCTACGAGCAGTACTTC
.	13	TRBV9	.	TRBJ1-2	CASSAGSNYGYTF	TGTGCCAGCAGCGCCGGGAGTAACTATGGCTACACCTTC
TRBD2	15	TRBV27	.	TRBJ2-3	CASSKGLAGTDTQYF	TGTGCCAGCAGTAAAGGACTAGCGGGGACAGATACGCAGTATTTT
.	13	TRBV6-5	.	TRBJ1-1	CASIRGPNTEAFF	TGTGCCAGCATCAGGGGACCGAACACTGAAGCTTTCTTT
TRBD1	15	TRBV27	.	TRBJ1-6	CASSSLGQNNSPLHF	TGTGCCAGCAGTTCTCTGGGACAGAATAATTCACCCCTCCACTTT
.	16	TRBV7-2	.	TRBJ2-1	CASSLAEASSYNEQFF	TGTGCCAGCAGCTTAGCGGAGGCAAGCTCCTACAATGAGCAGTTCTTC
.	16	TRBV19	.	TRBJ2-3	CASSTGLATSTDTQYF	TGTGCCAGTAGTACGGGCCTAGCGACTAGCACAGATACGCAGTATTTT
TRBD2	16	TRBV5-4	.	TRBJ2-4	CASSSGGGLAKNIQYF	TGTGCCAGCAGCTCGGGCGGGGGTCTAGCCAAAAACATTCAGTACTTC
TRBD2	18	TRBV27	.	TRBJ2-7	CASSSSSPLAGAGYEQYF	TGTGCCAGCAGTTCATCCTCTCCACTAGCGGGAGCAGGCTACGAGCAGTACTTC
.	12	TRBV20-1	once	TRBJ1-2	CSASVTGGGYTF	TGCAGTGCTAGTGTTACTGGCGGAGGCTACACCTTC
TRBD1	15	TRBV9	.	TRBJ2-3	CASSVVQGGTDTQYF	TGTGCCAGCAGCGTAGTTCAGGGGGGCACAGATACGCAGTATTTT
TRBD1	15	TRBV24-1	.	TRBJ1-1	CATSDGTGGNAEAFF	TGTGCCACCAGTGATGGGACAGGTGGTAACGCTGAAGCTTTCTTT
.	12	TRBV19	.	TRBJ1-2	CASPGTLNGYTF	TGTGCCTCCCCCGGGACTCTTAATGGCTACACCTTC
TRBD1	15	TRBV15	.	TRBJ2-5	CATSRGDSLEETQYF	TGTGCCACCAGCAGGGGGGACAGCCTGGAAGAGACCCAGTACTTC
TRBD2	15	TRBV5-1	.	TRBJ2-7	CASSLPLAGEYEQYF	TGCGCCAGCAGCCTGCCGCTAGCGGGGGAGTACGAGCAGTACTTC
.	14	TRBV24-1	.	TRBJ2-7	CATSVGGAVGEQYF	TGTGCCACCAGTGTCGGCGGGGCGGTCGGCGAGCAGTACTTC
.	15	TRBV5-4	.	TRBJ2-2	CASSLTGKNTGELFF	TGTGCCAGCAGCTTAACGGGGAAGAACACCGGGGAGCTGTTTTTT
TRBD1	15	TRBV11-2	once	TRBJ2-4	CASSLGQGAKNIQYF	TGTGCCAGCAGCTTAGGACAGGGTGCCAAAAACATTCAGTACTTC
.	14	TRBV18	once	TRBJ2-5	CASSPGLGGETQYF	TGTGCCAGCTCACCGGGACTCGGAGGAGAGACCCAGTACTTC
.	14	TRBV5-1	.	TRBJ2-7	CASSATGPSYEQYF	TGCGCCAGCAGTGCGACAGGCCCTTCCTACGAGCAGTACTTC
.	11	TRBV12-5	once	TRBJ1-1	CASGTHTEAFF	TGTGCTAGTGGAACTCACACTGAAGCTTTCTTT
TRBD1	15	TRBV7-8	.	TRBJ1-2	CASSSVGGQSRGYTF	TGTGCCAGCAGCTCGGTCGGGGGACAGTCACGAGGCTACACCTTC
.	13	TRBV5-8	.	TRBJ2-5	CASSLVPEETQYF	TGTGCCAGCAGCTTGGTCCCTGAAGAGACCCAGTACTTC
.	14	TRBV5-1	few	TRBJ2-3	CASSFDSLTDTQYF	TGCGCCAGCAGCTTCGACTCCCTCACAGATACGCAGTATTTT
TRBD1	15	TRBV6-1	.	TRBJ2-5	CASSEWDRDRETQYF	TGTGCCAGCAGTGAGTGGGACAGGGACCGAGAGACCCAGTACTTC
TRBD2	18	TRBV4-3	.	TRBJ2-7	CASSQAVPGTSGSYEQYF	TGCGCCAGCAGCCAAGCCGTGCCCGGGACTAGCGGCTCCTACGAGCAGTACTTC
TRBD1	16	TRBV7-9	.	TRBJ1-5	CASSQGQGNNLQPQHF	TGTGCCAGCAGCCAGGGACAGGGCAATAACCTGCAGCCCCAGCATTTT
.	13	TRBV2	.	TRBJ1-2	CASRRGLNYGYTF	TGTGCCAGCAGACGAGGCCTAAACTATGGCTACACCTTC
TRBD2	17	TRBV5-6	.	TRBJ2-2	CASSLLLSGGDTGELFF	TGTGCCAGCAGCTTGTTGCTTAGCGGGGGAGACACCGGGGAGCTGTTTTTT
TRBD2	15	TRBV7-9	.	TRBJ2-5	CASSSGLAGRETQYF	TGTGCCAGCAGCTCAGGACTAGCGGGGCGGGAGACCCAGTACTTC
TRBD1	13	TRBV2	.	TRBJ1-1	CASTGQGAGEAFF	TGTGCCAGCACAGGACAGGGAGCCGGTGAAGCTTTCTTT
TRBD1	13	TRBV28	.	TRBJ2-7	CASRDRVPYEQYF	TGTGCCAGCAGGGACAGGGTCCCCTACGAGCAGTACTTC
TRBD1	15	TRBV2	.	TRBJ1-2	CASRSRTGGYYGYTF	TGTGCCAGCAGGTCCCGGACAGGGGGTTACTATGGCTACACCTTC
TRBD1	17	TRBV4-1	.	TRBJ2-1	CASSQEADRVGVNEQFF	TGCGCCAGCAGCCAAGAGGCGGACAGGGTGGGGGTGAATGAGCAGTTCTTC
.	14	TRBV6-1	.	TRBJ1-5	CASSDRGSNQPQHF	TGTGCCAGCAGTGACAGGGGTAGCAATCAGCCCCAGCATTTT
TRBD2	15	TRBV2	.	TRBJ2-2	CASRRLAGEAGELFF	TGTGCCAGCAGGAGACTAGCGGGAGAAGCCGGGGAGCTGTTTTTT
TRBD1	14	TRBV7-2	once	TRBJ1-3	CASSFSDRQSTIYF	TGTGCCAGCAGCTTCTCGGACAGGCAAAGCACCATATATTTT
TRBD2	15	TRBV6-2/TRBV6-3	once	TRBJ2-3	CASSYRGGRSDTQYF	TGTGCCAGCAGTTATCGGGGGGGCAGATCAGATACGCAGTATTTT
TRBD1	14	TRBV28	.	TRBJ2-7	CASSRDRTFYEQYF	TGTGCCAGCAGTCGGGACAGAACCTTCTACGAGCAGTACTTC
.	14	TRBV7-2	.	TRBJ1-2	CASRSGYGTFGYTF	TGTGCCAGCAGGAGCGGGTATGGAACCTTTGGCTACACCTTC
TRBD1	15	TRBV27	.	TRBJ2-2	CASSLGTGLPRELFF	TGTGCCAGCAGTCTCGGGACAGGCCTTCCCAGGGAGCTGTTTTTT
TRBD1	14	TRBV18	.	TRBJ1-1	CASSPRSGGTEAFF	TGTGCCAGCTCACCACGCTCAGGGGGCACTGAAGCTTTCTTT
.	16	TRBV3-1/TRBV3-2	.	TRBJ1-6	CASSQVLSSYNSPLHF	TGTGCCAGCAGCCAAGTGCTGAGCTCCTATAATTCACCCCTCCACTTT
.	19	TRBV2	.	TRBJ1-4	CASSGVSGTKKTSNEKLFF	TGTGCCAGCTCAGGAGTCAGCGGAACTAAGAAAACCTCTAATGAAAAACTGTTTTTT